The source of this TCR beta chain is a study of PD-L1 blockade in urothelial cancer. Study in general: Earlier, patients had received 0 to 3 chemotherapy regimens. A median of roughly 150,000 T cells was found in the blood samples.

Synthetic TCR analog templates were spiked into each PCR. The repertoire was sequenced with immunoSEQ multiplex PCR; TCRdb's copy has only in-frame clones and lacks some. The table records roughly 120,000 clones, approximately 89% of them present only once. Time point described: peripheral blood 6 weeks after treatment start. Per the germline V gene, CDR1 is LNHDA and CDR2 is SQIVND (reference sequence). V dropped 2 bases and J dropped 1 base, with 7 bases sitting between them. This CDR3 is built from 14 residues. The sequenced sample was PBMCs, obtained around atezolizumab (anti-PD-L1) treatment. This chain uses TRBV19 with TRBJ2-3, with D perhaps TRBD1 (5 bases). The clonotype comes from a man aged 55 to 70 with urothelial cancer. The CDR3 DNA reads TGTGCCAGTAGTATAACACAGGGCACAGATACGCAGTATTTT. It is translated as CASSITQGTDTQYF.